This T cell receptor (beta chain) was sequenced during a study of T cell changes during pregnancy in multiple sclerosis. Measured with immunoSEQ multiplex PCR; TCRdb has only the in-frame clones, and not every one. In the table there are about 88,000 clones, 92% of which are singletons. CDR1 is MNHEY, CDR2 SVGAGI, per germline. The CDR3 totals 13 residues. After removal of 6 bases from V and 5 bases from J, the junction contained 4 bases not matched to a gene. The chain employs TRBV6-5 and TRBJ2-5, with 9 bases lining up with TRBD1. This TCR derives from a female donor with multiple sclerosis, enrolled in a pregnancy study. The specimen comprised peripheral blood, sampled in the first trimester of pregnancy. The CDR3 DNA follows: TGTGCCAGCAGCCGGGACAGGGTTGAGACCCAGTACTTC. It yields the protein CASSRDRVETQYF.